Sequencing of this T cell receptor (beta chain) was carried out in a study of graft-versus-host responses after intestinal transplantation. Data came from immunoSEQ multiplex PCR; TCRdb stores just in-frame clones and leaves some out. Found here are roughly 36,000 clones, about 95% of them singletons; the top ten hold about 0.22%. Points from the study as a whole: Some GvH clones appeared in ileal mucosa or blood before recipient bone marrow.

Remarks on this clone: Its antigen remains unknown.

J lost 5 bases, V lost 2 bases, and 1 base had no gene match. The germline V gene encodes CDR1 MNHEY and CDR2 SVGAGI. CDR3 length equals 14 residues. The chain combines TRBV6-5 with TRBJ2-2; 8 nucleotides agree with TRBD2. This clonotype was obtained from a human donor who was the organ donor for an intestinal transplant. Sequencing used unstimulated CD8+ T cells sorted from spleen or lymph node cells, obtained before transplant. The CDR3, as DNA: TGTGCCAGCAGTTACGGGACTAGTACCGGGGAGCTGTTTTTT. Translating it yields CASSYGTSTGELFF.